The clone carrying this T cell receptor (beta chain) was seen at least ten times. The sample originates from a study of T cells in Graves' hyperthyroidism and ophthalmopathy. Germline V gene lookup returns CDR1 DFQATT and CDR2 SNEGSKA (reference sequence). V lost 0 bases and J 7 bases, leaving 12 bases between the germline ends. CDR3 length: 13 amino acids. Amplification of TCR beta CDR3 regions used RNA as the template. First-round RT-PCR of the TCR CDR3 relied on the HTBI primer set. Via MiXCR, TCRdb re-called the multiplex PCR reads, giving one row per CDR3 protein. The repertoire holds a few hundred thousand distinct CDR3 sequences, with roughly a fifth as singletons. Uncontrolled infection, other autoimmune disease, pregnancy or lactation barred patients from enrollment.

This chain joins TRBV20-1 and TRBJ1-1, with D unclear. Material: blood. This TCR was sampled from a woman between 50 and 59 years old with Graves' hyperthyroidism. CDR3 nucleotides: TGCAGTGCTAGAGATCGGAGGGTTTTTGAAGCTTTCTTT. It yields the protein CSARDRRVFEAFF.